This is a list of T cell receptor beta chains from one sample in a study of regulatory and conventional T cells in RAG deficiency. Assay: immunoSEQ multiplex PCR; the TCRdb copy retains only in-frame clones and omits some. Of 9,000 to 15,000 clones listed, approximately 93% are singletons. This sample was also put to use in a study of regulatory T cells.

Sequenced material: CD127- CD25+ CD4+ Tregs sorted from blood. These receptors originate from a human donor in good health. The CDR3 runs from the conserved cysteine through the conserved F or W. The order of the fields is D gene, clone size, V gene, J gene, CDR3 DNA, CDR3 protein. D genes are given only for firm matches. Expanded clones are given a class, and other clones once, few, many or no size at all.

.	once	TRBV5-1	TRBJ2-7	TGCGCCAGCAGCTTTGGCGGAGCCTACGAGCAGTACTTC	CASSFGGAYEQYF
.	.	TRBV11-2	TRBJ2-7	TGTGCCAGCAGCCCCCAGAGGGCAGGGGTCTACGAGCAGTACTTC	CASSPQRAGVYEQYF
TRBD1	.	TRBV7-8	TRBJ1-4	TGTGCCAGCAGCTTAGACTGGACAGGGCCGGGGGAAAATGAAAAACTGTTTTTT	CASSLDWTGPGENEKLFF
TRBD1	once	TRBV7-9	TRBJ1-3	TGTGCCAGCAGCTTAGGCGTGCAGGGGGGTACTGGAAACACCATATATTTT	CASSLGVQGGTGNTIYF
TRBD1	.	TRBV11-2	TRBJ1-5	TGTGCCAGCAGCTGGACAGGCTATCAGCCCCAGCATTTT	CASSWTGYQPQHF
TRBD1	.	TRBV28	TRBJ1-2	TGTGCCAGCAGTCCGAGACTTCAGGGGGCTAACTATGGCTACACCTTC	CASSPRLQGANYGYTF
.	.	TRBV30	TRBJ1-1	TGTGCCTGGAGTGTAAGGAGACTGAGGGCGGATGTGAACACTGAAGCTTTCTTT	CAWSVRRLRADVNTEAFF
.	once	TRBV6-1	TRBJ2-5	TGTGCCAGCAGTGAAGGTGCACGGACTCAAGAGACCCAGTACTTC	CASSEGARTQETQYF
TRBD2	.	TRBV27	TRBJ2-1	TGTGCCAGCAGTTTGGGGGAGGCTAGCGGGGGGTGGGGTGAGCAGTTCTTC	CASSLGEASGGWGEQFF
.	.	TRBV11-3	TRBJ2-5	TGTGCCAGCAGTCTGTATGGGGCGATGGAGACCCAGTACTTC	CASSLYGAMETQYF
.	few	TRBV6-6	TRBJ1-4	TGTGCCAGCAGTTACAAGGCCAGGATTAATGAAAAACTGTTTTTT	CASSYKARINEKLFF
.	.	TRBV25-1	TRBJ1-1	TGTGCCAGCAGGGCTCGGGGGTGGACTGAAGCTTTCTTT	CASRARGWTEAFF
.	.	TRBV5-6	TRBJ1-6	TGTGCCAGCAGTCGCGTTGTCCCCAATTCACCCCTCCACTTT	CASSRVVPNSPLHF
.	.	TRBV9	TRBJ1-2	TGTGCCAGCAGCGTCCATTCCAGTACTGGCTACACCTTC	CASSVHSSTGYTF
.	.	TRBV9	TRBJ2-1	TGTGCCAGCAGCCCTAGCTTGCGCAGGGGTAAGCCTTACAATGAGCAGTTCTTC	CASSPSLRRGKPYNEQFF
.	.	TRBV27	TRBJ1-6	TGTGCCAGCAGCCAGGGTATCGCCTATAATTCACCCCTCCACTTT	CASSQGIAYNSPLHF
TRBD2	few	TRBV5-1	TRBJ2-1	TGCGCCAGCAGCTGGTCCGGGACTAGCGGGGGGGCCTGGTTCTTC	CASSWSGTSGGAWFF
.	.	TRBV5-4	TRBJ1-2	TGTGCCAGCAGGCCACAGGGTCTGAACGGCTACACCTTC	CASRPQGLNGYTF
TRBD2	.	TRBV5-6	TRBJ2-3	TGTGCCAGCAGCTTGTTACTAGCGGATACGCAGTATTTT	CASSLLLADTQYF
.	.	TRBV2	TRBJ2-1	TGTGCCAGCAGTGTAGAGTGGAATGAGCAGTTCTTC	CASSVEWNEQFF
TRBD1	.	TRBV28	TRBJ2-3	TGTGCCAGCAGTTCTCCGGGACAGTACCCAGATACGCAGTATTTT	CASSSPGQYPDTQYF
.	.	TRBV6-5	TRBJ2-7	TGTGCCAGCAGTAACGGTGGCGAGCAGTACTTC	CASSNGGEQYF
TRBD1	once	TRBV4-2	TRBJ1-1	TGTGCCAGCAGCCAGCCACGGGACAGCTCTGAAGCTTTCTTT	CASSQPRDSSEAFF
TRBD2	.	TRBV9	TRBJ2-7	TGTGCCAGCAGCGTAGCAGCGGGGGTGTCCTACGAGCAGTACTTC	CASSVAAGVSYEQYF
TRBD1	once	TRBV14	TRBJ1-2	TGTGCCAGCAGCTTGCGGACAGGCCCCTATGGCTACACCTTC	CASSLRTGPYGYTF
.	.	TRBV7-3	TRBJ2-1	TGTGCCAGCAGCACAACCACTAGTGGAGGCTACAATGAGCAGTTCTTC	CASSTTTSGGYNEQFF
.	.	TRBV6-1	TRBJ1-2	TGTGCCAGCAGTGCCCGCAGGGTCTATGGCTACACCTTC	CASSARRVYGYTF
.	.	TRBV18	TRBJ2-4	TGTGCCAGCTCACCAAGTGGGGGACTAGCCAAAAACATTCAGTACTTC	CASSPSGGLAKNIQYF
.	.	TRBV18	TRBJ1-2	TGTGCCAGCCACCATCGGACAGCGGAATCGCTTAACTATGGCTACACCTTC	CASHHRTAESLNYGYTF
.	.	TRBV9	TRBJ1-4	TGTGCCAGCAGCGTAGGCCCCTATAATGAAAAACTGTTTTTT	CASSVGPYNEKLFF
.	.	TRBV28	TRBJ1-2	TGTGCCAGCAGGAAGAATCCTACGGGGGGGAACTATGGCTACACCTTC	CASRKNPTGGNYGYTF
.	.	TRBV5-6	TRBJ1-3	TGTGCCAGCAGCTTACGGGTGTCCTCTGGAAACACCATATATTTT	CASSLRVSSGNTIYF
TRBD1	.	TRBV6-6	TRBJ1-6	TGTGCCAGCAGTTACGATGGGACAGGGGCCGATTCACCCCTCCACTTT	CASSYDGTGADSPLHF
TRBD2	.	TRBV15	TRBJ2-1	TGTGCCACCAGCAGAGACCCTAGCGGGGGGGCTTACAATGAGCAGTTCTTC	CATSRDPSGGAYNEQFF
.	.	TRBV18	TRBJ2-1	TGTGCCAGCTCACCCGGGAAGCTTGCCCTTAGCTCCTACAATGAGCAGTTCTTC	CASSPGKLALSSYNEQFF
TRBD1	.	TRBV7-8	TRBJ1-6	TGTGCCAGCAGCCCGAAGACAGGGGCTCGATCTAATTCACCCCTCCACTTT	CASSPKTGARSNSPLHF
TRBD1	.	TRBV6-1	TRBJ1-2	TGTGCCTTAGGGACCCGGGACAGGGGCGTCTATGGCTACACCTTC	CALGTRDRGVYGYTF